This entry is about one T cell receptor beta chain. No antigen is known for it. V lost 1 base and J 2 bases, leaving 11 bases between the germline ends. Germline values: CDR1 SEHNR, CDR2 FQNEAQ (reference sequence). CDR3 length: 15 residues. Both 60 Vbeta primers and 13 Jbeta primers went into the PCR. Measured with immunoSEQ multiplex PCR; TCRdb has only the in-frame clones, and not every one. Among about 150,000 clones listed, roughly 78% were seen once. This entry is derived from a study of cytomegalovirus exposure and HLA in healthy donors. Study conclusions and caveats: A later analysis linked a missense variant in DCLRE1C to the trimming of TCR beta V and J genes.

The sample taken for sequencing was PBMCs. The chain couples TRBV7-9 to TRBJ1-2; TRBD1 might be the D (6 bases). The clonotype was recovered from a woman in her forties or fifties in good health and CMV-seropositive. CDR3 sequence reads: CASSLEGGRNYGYTF. In DNA, the CDR3 is TGTGCCAGCAGCTTAGAAGGGGGACGGAACTATGGCTACACCTTC.